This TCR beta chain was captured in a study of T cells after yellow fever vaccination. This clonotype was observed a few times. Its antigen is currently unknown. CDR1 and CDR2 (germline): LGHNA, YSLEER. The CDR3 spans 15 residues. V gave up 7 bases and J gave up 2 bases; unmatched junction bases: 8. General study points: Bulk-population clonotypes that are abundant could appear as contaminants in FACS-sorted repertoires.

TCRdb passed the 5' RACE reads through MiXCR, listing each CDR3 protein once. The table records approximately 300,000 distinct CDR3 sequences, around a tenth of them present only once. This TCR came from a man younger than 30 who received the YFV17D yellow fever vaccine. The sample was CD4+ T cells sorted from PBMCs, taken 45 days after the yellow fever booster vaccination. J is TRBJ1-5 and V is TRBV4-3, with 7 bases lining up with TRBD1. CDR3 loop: CASKQGVAGNQPQHF. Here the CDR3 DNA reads TGCGCCAGCAAGCAGGGGGTCGCTGGCAATCAGCCCCAGCATTTT.